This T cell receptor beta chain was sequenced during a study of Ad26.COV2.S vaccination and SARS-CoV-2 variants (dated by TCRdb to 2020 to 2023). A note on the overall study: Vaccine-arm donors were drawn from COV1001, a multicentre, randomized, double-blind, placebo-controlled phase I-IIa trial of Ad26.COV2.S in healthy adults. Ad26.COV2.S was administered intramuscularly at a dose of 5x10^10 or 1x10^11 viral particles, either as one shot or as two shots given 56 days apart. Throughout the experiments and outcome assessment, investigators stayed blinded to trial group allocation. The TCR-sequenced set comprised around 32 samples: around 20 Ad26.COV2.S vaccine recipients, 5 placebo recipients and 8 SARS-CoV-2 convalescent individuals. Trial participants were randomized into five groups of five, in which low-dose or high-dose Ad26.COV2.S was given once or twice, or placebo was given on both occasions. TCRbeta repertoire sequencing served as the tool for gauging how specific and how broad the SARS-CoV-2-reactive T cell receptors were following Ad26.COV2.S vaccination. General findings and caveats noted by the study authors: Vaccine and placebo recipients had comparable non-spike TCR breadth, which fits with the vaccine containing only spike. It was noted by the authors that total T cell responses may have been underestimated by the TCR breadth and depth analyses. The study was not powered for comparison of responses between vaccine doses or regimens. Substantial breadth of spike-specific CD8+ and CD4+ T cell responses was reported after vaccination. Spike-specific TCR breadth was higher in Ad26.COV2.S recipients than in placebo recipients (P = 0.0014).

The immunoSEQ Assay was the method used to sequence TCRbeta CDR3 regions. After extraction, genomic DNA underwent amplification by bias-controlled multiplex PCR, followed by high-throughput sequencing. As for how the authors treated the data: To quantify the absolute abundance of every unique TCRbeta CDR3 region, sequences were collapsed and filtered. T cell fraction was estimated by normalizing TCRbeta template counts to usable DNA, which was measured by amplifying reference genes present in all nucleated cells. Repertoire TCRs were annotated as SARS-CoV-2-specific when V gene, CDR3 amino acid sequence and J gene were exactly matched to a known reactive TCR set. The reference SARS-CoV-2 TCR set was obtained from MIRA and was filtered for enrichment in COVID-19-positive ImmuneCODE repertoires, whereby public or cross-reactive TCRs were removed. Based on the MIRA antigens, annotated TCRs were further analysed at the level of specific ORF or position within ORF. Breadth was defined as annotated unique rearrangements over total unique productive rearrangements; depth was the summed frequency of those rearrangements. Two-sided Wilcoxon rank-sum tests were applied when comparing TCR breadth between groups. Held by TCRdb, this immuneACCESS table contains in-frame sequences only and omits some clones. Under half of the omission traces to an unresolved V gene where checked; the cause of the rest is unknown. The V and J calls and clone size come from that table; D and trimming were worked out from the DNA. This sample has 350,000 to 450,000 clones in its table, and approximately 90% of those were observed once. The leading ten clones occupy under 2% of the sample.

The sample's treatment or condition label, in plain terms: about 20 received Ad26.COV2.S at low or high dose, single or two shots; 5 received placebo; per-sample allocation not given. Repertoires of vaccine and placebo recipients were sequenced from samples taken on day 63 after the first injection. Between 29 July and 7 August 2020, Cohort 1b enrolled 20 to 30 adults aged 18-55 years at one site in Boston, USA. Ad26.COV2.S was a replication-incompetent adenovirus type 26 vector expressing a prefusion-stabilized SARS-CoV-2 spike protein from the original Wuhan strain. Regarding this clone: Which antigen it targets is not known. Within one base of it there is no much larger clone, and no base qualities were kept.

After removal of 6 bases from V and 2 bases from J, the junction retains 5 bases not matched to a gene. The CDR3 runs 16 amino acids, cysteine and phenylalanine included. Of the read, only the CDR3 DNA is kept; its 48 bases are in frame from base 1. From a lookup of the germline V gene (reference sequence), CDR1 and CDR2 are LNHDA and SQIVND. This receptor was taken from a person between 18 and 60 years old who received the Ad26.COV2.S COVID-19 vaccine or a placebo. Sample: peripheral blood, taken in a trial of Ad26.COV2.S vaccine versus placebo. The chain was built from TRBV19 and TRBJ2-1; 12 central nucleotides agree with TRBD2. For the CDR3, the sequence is CASRRLAGGAYNEQFF. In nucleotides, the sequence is TGTGCCAGTAGGAGGCTAGCGGGAGGGGCCTACAATGAGCAGTTCTTC.